One sample yielded the 6 T cell receptor beta chains listed below, sequenced in a study of early T cells in non-severe SARS-CoV-2 infection. TCRdb re-called the 5' RACE reads through MiXCR, storing one row per CDR3 protein. The sample has roughly 70,000 distinct CDR3 sequences, more than 15% seen once. This material consisted of whole blood, taken at baseline. The source is an adult who was a healthcare worker with PCR-confirmed SARS-CoV-2 infection or an uninfected control (not recorded which).

This clonotype was observed many times. This chain joins TRBV5-1 and TRBJ1-6; D unresolved. Germline V CDR1 and CDR2: SGHRS, YFSETQ. The CDR3 consists of 14 residues. Trimming left V 6 bases short and J 7 bases short, with 14 bases between. CDR3 in amino acids: CASNAGPKNSPLHF. The CDR3 bases are TGCGCCAGCAACGCCGGGCCCAAAAATTCACCCCTCCACTTT.

This clonotype showed up just a few times. The V gene is TRBV28, the J gene TRBJ2-1; 7 bases fit TRBD1. Per the germline V gene, CDR1 is MDHEN and CDR2 is SYDVKM. Trimming took 2 bases from V and 0 from J; bases not matched to a gene: 7. The CDR3 spans 17 residues. In DNA form, the CDR3 reads TGTGCCAGCAGTTTACCGGGACAGTCAAGCTCCTACAATGAGCAGTTCTTC. Protein sequence: CASSLPGQSSSYNEQFF.

This clonotype was seen only a few times. The chain combines TRBV28 with TRBJ2-7; TRBD1 or TRBD2 may be the D gene (5 bases each). The germline V gene encodes CDR1 MDHEN and CDR2 SYDVKM. V was cut by 8 bases and J by 0 bases, with 23 bases left in between. The CDR3 runs 17 residues. The CDR3 nucleotides are TGTGCCAGCTTCCCACCCCCGGGACGGTGGAGCTCCTACGAGCAGTACTTC. It encodes CASFPPPGRWSSYEQYF.

There are a few counts of this clonotype. The rearrangement uses TRBV7-8 and TRBJ2-4; a possible D gene is TRBD2 (5 bases). Germline CDR1 is SGHVS and CDR2 is FQNEAQ. This CDR3 is built from 16 residues. Trimming stripped 0 bases from V and 1 base from J, with 10 bases between. The CDR3 DNA is TGTGCCAGCAGCTTAGCCCCCTGGGAGGCCAAAAACATTCAGTACTTC. It yields the protein CASSLAPWEAKNIQYF.

Concerning this clonotype itself: Mismatch with germline at one junction end may stem from a read error. The J gene is TRBJ2-3, the V gene TRBV7-8, with D maybe TRBD1 (5 bases). The CDR3 spans 14 residues. Germline V gene data show CDR1 as SGHVS and CDR2 as FQNEAQ. The CDR3 coding sequence is TGTGCGAGCAGCTTACTTGGGGCGGCAGATACGCAGTATTTT. As protein: CASSLLGAADTQYF. The full variable domain, rest sourced from reference TRBV7-8 and TRBJ2-3, is GAGVSQSPRYKVAKRGQDVALRCDPISGHVSLFWYQQALGQGPEFLTYFQNEAQLDKSGLPSDRFFAERPEGSVSTLKIQRTQQEDSAVYLCASSLLGAADTQYFGPGTRLTVL.

The J gene is TRBJ2-7, the V gene TRBV3-1; D is ambiguous. CDR1 is LGHDT, CDR2 YNNKEL, per germline (reference sequence). V was trimmed by 0 bases and J by 2 bases, leaving 5 bases between them. This CDR3 has 13 amino acids. For the CDR3, the DNA is TGTGCCAGCAGCCAAGAGTCAGCCTACGAGCAGTACTTC. Translated, it gives CASSQESAYEQYF.